These T cell receptor beta chains were read from a single sample in a study of cytomegalovirus exposure and HLA in healthy donors. The repertoire was sequenced with immunoSEQ multiplex PCR; TCRdb's copy has only in-frame clones and lacks some. This table has about 110,000 clones, 76% appearing once. The specimen sequenced was PBMCs. These receptors all stem from a woman in her forties or fifties in good health and CMV-seropositive. The CDR3 runs from the conserved cysteine through the conserved F or W. The D gene is left open where the match is weak. Clone sizes are given selectively: once, few, many, or a class where the clone is expanded.

>TRBV2|NA|TRBJ2-7|few
TGTGCCAGCAGTGGAGCGGCTAGCTCCTACGAGCAGTACTTC
CASSGAASSYEQYF
>TRBV5-1|TRBD1|TRBJ1-2|few
TGCGCCAGCAGCCCCGACCCCGGGACAGCAAACTATGGCTACACCTTC
CASSPDPGTANYGYTF
>TRBV7-9|NA|TRBJ2-7|NA
TGTTCCAGCAGCCAAGCCGTGCTGGGGGCGCGGGAGCAGTACTTC
CSSSQAVLGAREQYF
>TRBV19|TRBD2|TRBJ2-5|once
TGTGCCAGTACCCGGGTAGCGGGGAAACAAGAGACCCAGTACTTC
CASTRVAGKQETQYF
>TRBV7-9|NA|TRBJ1-1|NA
TGTGCCAGCAGCATCACAGGGTACCGAACTGAAGCTTTCTTT
CASSITGYRTEAFF
>TRBV6-4|TRBD2|TRBJ2-5|NA
TGTGCCAGCAGTGCAACTAGCGGGGCCCAAGAGACCCAGTACTTC
CASSATSGAQETQYF
>TRBV7-9|TRBD2|TRBJ2-3|few
TGTGCCAGCAGCCGGGGACTAGCGGGTCTTAGCACAGATACGCAGTATTTT
CASSRGLAGLSTDTQYF
>TRBV7-7|NA|TRBJ2-5|once
TGTGCTAGCAGCTCCCCCGGGGAGACCCAGTACTTC
CASSSPGETQYF
>TRBV15|NA|TRBJ2-7|NA
TGTGCCACCAGCAGCGGCAGAGAAAGCGTCTACGAGCAGTACTTC
CATSSGRESVYEQYF
>TRBV5-1|NA|TRBJ2-6|NA
TGCGCCAGCAGCTTGGTGTCCTGGCGGATCTCTGGGGCCAACGTCCTGACTTTC
CASSLVSWRISGANVLTF
>TRBV5-1|NA|TRBJ1-1|NA
TGCGCCAGCAGCCTACCCCTCAACACTGAAGCTTTCTTT
CASSLPLNTEAFF
>TRBV4-3|NA|TRBJ2-7|NA
TGCGCCAGCAGCCAAGGAGGTCAGGGGGGAAGCGAGCAGTACTTC
CASSQGGQGGSEQYF
>TRBV19|NA|TRBJ1-1|NA
TGTGCCAGTACCCGGGGGGAGGCGACCATAAGAGCTTTCTTT
CASTRGEATIRAFF
>TRBV18|NA|TRBJ2-6|NA
TGTGCCAGCTCACCGACTAGCTCTGGGGCCAACGTCCTGACTTTC
CASSPTSSGANVLTF
>TRBV7-8|NA|TRBJ1-2|once
TGTGCCAGCAACCCCGGCGCCGGGGGGACTTTCTATGGCTACACCTTC
CASNPGAGGTFYGYTF
>TRBV14|NA|TRBJ2-5|NA
TGTGCCAGCAGCCCCTTCCGGGGATTAGGTGGTCAAGAGACCCAGTACTTC
CASSPFRGLGGQETQYF
>TRBV6-1|NA|TRBJ2-1|NA
TGTGCCAGCAGGCTAGACCCCTACAATGAGCAGTTCTTC
CASRLDPYNEQFF
>TRBV5-6|TRBD2|TRBJ2-4|NA
TGTGCCAGCAGCTTAGGACTAGCGGGGGGGGAATACATTCAGTACTTC
CASSLGLAGGEYIQYF
>TRBV15|NA|TRBJ2-1|NA
TGTGCCACCAGCAGCGGACATAACAATGAGCAGTTCTTC
CATSSGHNNEQFF
>TRBV7-8|NA|TRBJ1-4|NA
TGTGCCAGCAGCCAAACAGGGAGTGCAACTAATGAAAAACTGTTTTTT
CASSQTGSATNEKLFF
>TRBV18|NA|TRBJ1-1|NA
TGTGCCAGCTCATCCGGGTTGGGGAGGAACACTGAAGCTTTCTTT
CASSSGLGRNTEAFF
>TRBV4-1|NA|TRBJ1-6|NA
TGCGCCAGCAGCCAAGAGAGTTGGAATTCACCCCTCCACTTT
CASSQESWNSPLHF
>TRBV14|NA|TRBJ2-7|NA
TGTGCCAGCAGCCAAGGCCGCGCTTACCGCTACGAGCAGTACTTC
CASSQGRAYRYEQYF
>TRBV7-9|NA|TRBJ2-7|few
TGTGCCAGCAGCTTAGTGGGGCGGGGACCCACACCCTACGAGCAGTACTTC
CASSLVGRGPTPYEQYF
>TRBV27|TRBD1|TRBJ2-7|NA
TGTGCCAGCAGTTTATCCCGACAGGGCCACGAGCAGTACTTC
CASSLSRQGHEQYF
>TRBV7-2|NA|TRBJ2-7|NA
TGTGCCAGCAGCTTAGGAAGACAGAAAGCCTACGAGCAGTACTTC
CASSLGRQKAYEQYF
>TRBV4-2|TRBD2|TRBJ2-7|NA
TGTGCCAGCAGCCGCGGGACTAGCGGGGGGGGGATCACCTACGAGCAGTACTTC
CASSRGTSGGGITYEQYF
>TRBV5-4|TRBD1|TRBJ1-6|NA
TGTGCCAGCAGCCCAGGGGACAGGGGATCACCCCTCCACTTT
CASSPGDRGSPLHF
>TRBV4-1|TRBD2|TRBJ2-7|NA
TGCGCCAGCAGCCAAGGGGTCCTAGCGGGGAACTACGAGCAGTACTTC
CASSQGVLAGNYEQYF
>TRBV10-3|NA|TRBJ2-3|NA
TGTGCCATCAGGGAGACATTCACAGATACGCAGTATTTT
CAIRETFTDTQYF
>TRBV29-1|TRBD1|TRBJ1-1|NA
TGCAGCGTATACACAGGGGAGAGGACTGAAGCTTTCTTT
CSVYTGERTEAFF
>TRBV29-1|NA|TRBJ2-1|NA
TGCAGCGTTCAAAGGGGATGGAATGAGCAGTTCTTC
CSVQRGWNEQFF
>TRBV2|NA|TRBJ2-4|NA
TGTGCCAGCAGGGGCCAGGGGATAAACATTCAGTACTTC
CASRGQGINIQYF
>TRBV7-9|TRBD2|TRBJ2-7|NA
TGTTCCAGCAGCTCCCCCCCGACTAGCGGGTACACCTACGAGCAGTACTTC
CSSSSPPTSGYTYEQYF
>TRBV7-9|TRBD2|TRBJ2-3|NA
TGTTCCAGCAGCCCACTAGCGTCTACAGATACGCAGTATTTT
CSSSPLASTDTQYF
>TRBV7-9|TRBD1|TRBJ1-5|NA
TGTGCCAGCAGCTTAGATGGGACAGGGGGGAATCAGCCCCAGCATTTT
CASSLDGTGGNQPQHF
>TRBV7-3|NA|TRBJ1-1|NA
TGTGCCAGCAGCTTCTCAGGGAACACTGAAGCTTTCTTT
CASSFSGNTEAFF